This T cell receptor (beta chain) was profiled in a study of blood T cell repertoires in COVID-19 (TCRdb year 2020). In the study overall: The collaborator samples originated in the United States, Italy and Spain and spanned the acute and convalescent phases of COVID-19. The repertoires were made available in a free public database intended to serve as a resource for research on the immune response to SARS-CoV-2. Where available, HLA class I and class II types were taken from metadata supplied by the sample provider and were not determined by assay-based typing. The prospective study material was composed of cDNA or gDNA derived from T cells, B-cell-depleted T cells, or PBMCs. Nearly every sample came with metadata listing a de-identified subject ID, COVID-19 status, age in years and sex. The samples were drawn from two sources: the first 160 participants of the ongoing ImmuneRACE study, and 1,254 subjects contributed by 6 global collaborators. Subjects who had been exposed to COVID-19, were actively infected with it, or had recovered from it provided the deeply sampled blood TCRbeta repertoires that made up the dataset.

Regarding this clone: The target of this receptor is not known. Base qualities were left out, and no much larger clone turns up one base away.

The research as a whole found: Clinical and demographic metadata were provided uncurated, with the amount varying by source and participant.

Whole blood was collected in K2EDTA tubes by collaborating institutions according to the institutions' own protocols. For TCRbeta analysis, collaborators shipped samples as frozen whole blood, isolated PBMCs, or DNA extracted from either of those sample types. The immunoSEQ Assay, a bias-controlled multiplex PCR, was used to amplify TCRbeta CDR3 regions from genomic DNA. In the authors' own workflow: Within the assay, amplification of reference gene primers was used to estimate how many nucleated cells each sample contained. To quantify the absolute abundance of each unique TCRbeta CDR3 rearrangement, sequence reads were collapsed and filtered. For each sample, productive Simpson clonality was calculated as the square root of Simpson's diversity index across productive rearrangements. In TCRdb, the immuneACCESS table is reduced to in-frame sequences with V and J assigned. These tables do not hold every clone; where another copy was compared, an unresolved V gene accounts for under half, and the others remain unexplained. The DNA was the basis for D and trimming; V, J and clone size are from that table. This sample lists over 130,000 clones; about three quarters were detected once. The leading ten clones occupy 4.5% of the sample.

From the germline V gene (reference sequence), CDR1 is LNHDA and CDR2 is SQIVND. From its cysteine to its phenylalanine, the CDR3 spans 14 amino acids. Just CDR3 DNA is preserved here, 42 bases in frame from base 1. V drops 4 bases and J drops 4 bases, leaving 8 bases in between. The TCR sequence derives from a woman older than 75 with active or convalescent COVID-19. The material sequenced was peripheral blood. The rearranged chain carries TRBV19 and TRBJ1-6, with the D gene call left open. The CDR3 region: CASSSRGYNSPLHF. The sequenced DNA: TGTGCCAGTAGTAGCCGCGGGTATAATTCACCCCTCCACTTT.